Following are 2 T cell receptor beta chains from one sample sequenced in a study of OX40 agonist ivuxolimab in advanced cancers. Profiling relied on immunoSEQ multiplex PCR, and the TCRdb table lists in-frame clones only, not all of them. The table lists about 83,000 clones, 84% of them singletons, with under 7.5% in the top ten. This material consisted of CD4+ or CD8+ T cells sorted from blood, taken in a trial of the OX40 agonist ivuxolimab. Source of these receptors: an adult with an advanced solid tumor such as melanoma, head and neck, liver or kidney cancer.

The chain uses TRBV7-8 and TRBJ2-3, with D perhaps TRBD2 (5 bases). The germline CDR1 and CDR2 sequences are SGHVS and FQNEAQ. The V end lost 1 base, the J end lost 2 bases, and 10 bases lay between the germline ends. The CDR3 extends over 15 amino acids. The CDR3 protein is CASSLGTLFTDTQYF. CDR3 coding DNA: TGTGCCAGCAGCTTAGGGACTCTATTCACAGATACGCAGTATTTT.

The chain carries TRBV4-2 and TRBJ2-5; 12 positions agree with TRBD2. Trimming removed 3 bases from V and 4 bases from J; junction bases left unmatched: 9. The CDR3 sequence is 17 residues long. CDR1 is LGHNA and CDR2 is YNFKEQ in the germline V gene. The CDR3 sequence is CASSQVSSGRARETQYF. The CDR3 coding sequence is TGTGCCAGCAGCCAGGTCTCTAGCGGGAGGGCTAGAGAGACCCAGTACTTC.